These T cell receptor beta chains were read from a single sample in a study of breast tumors, draining lymph nodes, adjacent tissues. Each CDR3 protein gets one entry after TCRdb re-called the multiplex PCR reads with MiXCR. The sample shows about 15,000 distinct CDR3 sequences, under 60% of them seen only once. The sample consisted of tumor-adjacent breast tissue. All receptors derive from a female donor with breast cancer. Some clones in this sample may be carry-over from other donors' samples. CDR3s include the opening cysteine and the closing phenylalanine or tryptophan. The D gene is left open where the match is weak. A clone size is listed for some rows: how often the clone was seen (once, few, many), or a class if it is expanded.

>TRBV10-2|.|TRBJ2-7|.
TGCGCCAAGAAGACAGGGACTAAAACCTACGAGCAGTACTTC
CAKKTGTKTYEQYF
>TRBV29-1|.|TRBJ1-1|few
TGCAGCGTAGAGACAGCCTATGAAGCTTTCTTT
CSVETAYEAFF
>TRBV2|TRBD2|TRBJ2-5|.
TGTGCCAGCAGCCTAGCGGGGGCTGGTCAGATGGCGACCCAGTACTTC
CASSLAGAGQMATQYF
>TRBV9|.|TRBJ2-7|.
TGTGCCAGCAGCCCCGATAGCGGAAGCTCCTACGAGCAGTACTTC
CASSPDSGSSYEQYF
>TRBV29-1|.|TRBJ2-7|.
TGCAGCGTGGAATCAGCGCTTCGGCCCCTAGGGCAGTACTTC
CSVESALRPLGQYF
>TRBV4-3|TRBD2|TRBJ2-5|medium-sized
TGCGCCAGCAGCCAAGATGCCCAGACCGGGACTAGGGGGACCCAGTACTTC
CASSQDAQTGTRGTQYF
>TRBV7-2|TRBD2|TRBJ2-7|.
TGTGCCAGCACCGAACTAGCGGGAGCCACCTACGAGCAGTACTTC
CASTELAGATYEQYF
>TRBV25-1|TRBD1|TRBJ1-6|.
TGTGCCAGCAGTGAGGGGACAGGGAGCTCCTATAATTCACCCCTCCACTTT
CASSEGTGSSYNSPLHF
>TRBV3-1|.|TRBJ2-2|.
TGTGCCAGCAGCCAGCGGAACACCGGGGAGCTGGGTTTT
CASSQRNTGELGF
>TRBV7-2|.|TRBJ2-7|.
TGTGCCAGCAGCTTAGCGGGAGACGAGCAGTACTTC
CASSLAGDEQYF
>TRBV7-3|TRBD1|TRBJ2-3|.
TGTGCCAGCAGCTTGGCCAGGGGGACAGATACGCAGTATTTT
CASSLARGTDTQYF
>TRBV25-1|.|TRBJ2-5|.
TGTGCCAGCAGTCGGCGAGAGACCCAGTACTTC
CASSRRETQYF
>TRBV7-9|.|TRBJ1-5|few
TGTGCCAGCAGCTTAAGTGGGGGGGGCGTGAGCAATCAGCCCCAGCATTTT
CASSLSGGGVSNQPQHF
>TRBV5-5|TRBD2|TRBJ2-5|.
TGCGCCAGCAGCCCTAGCGGGACGAAAGAGACCCAGTACTTC
CASSPSGTKETQYF
>TRBV30|.|TRBJ2-5|medium-sized
TGTGCCTGGAGTAGGCTCGGCCGGCGGGATGGGACCCAGTACTTC
CAWSRLGRRDGTQYF
>TRBV24-1|.|TRBJ1-6|medium-sized
TGTGCCACCAGTGACTTTCACAGCTCCTATAATTCACCCCTCCACTTT
CATSDFHSSYNSPLHF
>TRBV19|.|TRBJ2-5|.
TGTGCCAGTAGTTCCATGCGGGAGACCCAGTACTTC
CASSSMRETQYF
>TRBV24-1|.|TRBJ2-3|.
TGTGCCACCATCGGCGAGCGGATTTCCACAGATACGCAGTATTTT
CATIGERISTDTQYF
>TRBV19|.|TRBJ2-1|.
TGTGCCAGTAGTATTCGACCAAACAATGAGCAGTTCTTC
CASSIRPNNEQFF
>TRBV10-2|TRBD1|TRBJ1-4|.
TGCGCCAGCAAGACGACAGGGGGCCACGAAAAACTGTTTTTT
CASKTTGGHEKLFF
>TRBV10-3|.|TRBJ1-2|.
TGTGCCATCAGTGATACTGTCTACACCTTC
CAISDTVYTF
>TRBV3-1|.|TRBJ2-1|.
TGTGCCAGCAGCCCGCAAGACCCAGGGGCCCAAATATACAATGAGCAGTTCTTC
CASSPQDPGAQIYNEQFF
>TRBV9|TRBD2|TRBJ2-5|medium-sized
TGTGCCAGCAGCGTAGGGGCTAGCGGGAGGTACCTAGAGACCCAGTACTTC
CASSVGASGRYLETQYF
>TRBV5-1|TRBD2|TRBJ2-1|many
TGCGCCAGCAGCTTGTCCGGTAGGATAGCGGGCGCGGGGAATGAGCAGTTCTTC
CASSLSGRIAGAGNEQFF
>TRBV29-1|.|TRBJ2-1|.
TGCAGCCCATGCCGGATACAGGGGGGGAAGATCGATGAGCAGTTCTTC
CSPCRIQGGKIDEQFF
>TRBV11-3|.|TRBJ1-2|few
TGTGCCAGCAGCTTAGGAGCCCGGGGGGATGGGGGCTACACCTTC
CASSLGARGDGGYTF
>TRBV15|.|TRBJ2-3|few
TGTGCCACCAGCAGAGATGGGGCGGGAAGCCACACAGATACGCAGTATTTT
CATSRDGAGSHTDTQYF
>TRBV7-2|TRBD1|TRBJ1-2|medium-sized
TGTGCCAGCAGCTTAGTACCAGGGGGTAACTATGGCTACACCTTC
CASSLVPGGNYGYTF
>TRBV25-1|.|TRBJ1-6|.
TGTGCCAGCGCCACAGAGAATTCACCCCTCCACTTT
CASATENSPLHF
>TRBV9|TRBD1|TRBJ1-2|.
TGTGCCAGCAGCGTAGGTGCGGGACAGGGGTATGGCTACACCTTC
CASSVGAGQGYGYTF
>TRBV20-1|TRBD2|TRBJ2-5|few
TGCAGTGCTTTGACTAGCGGGGGGACCAGGGCCCAGTACTTC
CSALTSGGTRAQYF
>TRBV6-6|.|TRBJ1-4|.
TGTGCCAGCAGTTACTTCGTCACTGGGGAAAAACTGTTTTTT
CASSYFVTGEKLFF
>TRBV25-1|.|TRBJ1-3|medium-sized
TGTGCCAGCAGTTCCCCGGGTGGAAACACCATATATTTT
CASSSPGGNTIYF
>TRBV30|TRBD1|TRBJ1-6|.
TGTGCCTGGAGGACCGGGACAGGGGATTCACCCCTCCACTTT
CAWRTGTGDSPLHF
>TRBV9|TRBD2|TRBJ2-1|many
TGTGCCAGCAGCGTATACGCGGGAGGGCCCTCCAATGAGCAGTTCTTC
CASSVYAGGPSNEQFF
>TRBV4-1|TRBD1|TRBJ2-7|.
TGCGCCAGCAGCCAAGATCTTATCGGACAGGGGGAAACCGAGCAGTACTTC
CASSQDLIGQGETEQYF
>TRBV2|TRBD1|TRBJ2-5|.
TGTGCCAGCGGGGGACAGGCCCAAGAAGAGACCCAGTACTTC
CASGGQAQEETQYF
>TRBV18|.|TRBJ1-5|.
TGTGCCAGCTCACCACCAGGGTATCAGCCCCAGCATTTT
CASSPPGYQPQHF
>TRBV12-5|TRBD2|TRBJ2-3|large
TGTGCTAGTGGTTTGGGGACTAGCGGGAGCACAGATACGCAGTATTTT
CASGLGTSGSTDTQYF
>TRBV10-3|TRBD1|TRBJ1-2|.
TGTGCCATCAAAAGGACAGGGGCAAACTATGGCTACACCTTC
CAIKRTGANYGYTF
>TRBV28|TRBD1|TRBJ2-2|medium-sized
TGTGCCAGCAGGTCCCCGGGACAGAAGACGAACACCGGGGAGCTGTTTTTT
CASRSPGQKTNTGELFF
>TRBV7-6|.|TRBJ1-1|many
TGTGCCAGCAGCCAACCGGGGTTGAACACTGAAGCTTTCTTT
CASSQPGLNTEAFF
>TRBV25-1|.|TRBJ1-5|.
TGTGCCAGCAGTGAAGCAGGGGCAAATCAGCCCCAGCATTTT
CASSEAGANQPQHF
>TRBV6-6|.|TRBJ1-2|medium-sized
TGTGCCAGCAGTTACCCATTCCGGGACTATGGCTACACCTTC
CASSYPFRDYGYTF
>TRBV6-1|TRBD1|TRBJ2-3|many
TGTGCCAGCAGTGAGGGGACAGGGTGGGAAACGCAGTATTTT
CASSEGTGWETQYF
>TRBV29-1|.|TRBJ2-1|.
TGCAGCGGAGGGGAGGTGAAAATCAATGAGCAGTTCTTC
CSGGEVKINEQFF
>TRBV12-3/TRBV12-4|TRBD1|TRBJ2-7|.
TGTGCCAGCAGTGAAACCGGGACAGGGGGTTTCAACGAGCAGTACTTC
CASSETGTGGFNEQYF
>TRBV27|.|TRBJ2-7|.
TGTGCCAGCAGGGGCCCGGGGCACTCCTACGAGCGGCACTTC
CASRGPGHSYERHF
>TRBV12-3/TRBV12-4|TRBD1|TRBJ1-2|.
TGTGCCAGCACACCCCCGGGACAGGGGAGGGGATATGGCTACACCTTC
CASTPPGQGRGYGYTF
>TRBV18|.|TRBJ2-1|.
TGTGCCAGCTCACCACGAAGGCAGACGAGCTCCTACAATGAGCAGTTCTTC
CASSPRRQTSSYNEQFF
>TRBV7-8|TRBD2|TRBJ2-3|.
TGTGCCAGCAGCCACACCGGGACTAGCGGGTTTCTGACGCAGTATTTT
CASSHTGTSGFLTQYF
>TRBV5-1|TRBD2|TRBJ2-3|many
TGCGCCAGCAGCTTGGAGGGAGGGGTCACAGATACGCAGTATTTT
CASSLEGGVTDTQYF
>TRBV7-9|TRBD2|TRBJ2-1|.
TGTGCCAGCAGCGGGACTAGCGCGACTCCACATGAGCAGTTCTTC
CASSGTSATPHEQFF
>TRBV5-1|TRBD1|TRBJ1-2|.
TGCGCCAGCAGGGCCACCGGGACAGGGGATGGCTACACCTTC
CASRATGTGDGYTF
>TRBV30|.|TRBJ2-1|many
TGTGCCTGGAGTTTCGGGGGCAATGAGCAGTTCTTC
CAWSFGGNEQFF